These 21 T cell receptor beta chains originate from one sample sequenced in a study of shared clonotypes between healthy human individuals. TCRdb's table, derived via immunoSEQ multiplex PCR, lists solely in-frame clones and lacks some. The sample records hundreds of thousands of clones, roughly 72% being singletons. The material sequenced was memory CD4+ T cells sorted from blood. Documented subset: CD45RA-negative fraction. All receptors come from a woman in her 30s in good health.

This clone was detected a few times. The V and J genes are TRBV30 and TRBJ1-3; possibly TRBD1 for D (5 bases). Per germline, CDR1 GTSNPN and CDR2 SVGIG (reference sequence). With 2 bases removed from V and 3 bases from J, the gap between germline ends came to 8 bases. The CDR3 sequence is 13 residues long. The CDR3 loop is CAWSQGFGNTIYF. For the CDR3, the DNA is TGTGCCTGGAGTCAGGGCTTTGGAAACACCATATATTTT.

CDR3 loop: CASSLGGLAASYEQYF. The CDR3 DNA follows: TGTGCCAGCAGCTTAGGCGGGCTAGCGGCCTCCTACGAGCAGTACTTC. The chain links TRBV7-2 to TRBJ2-7; 7 bases map to TRBD2. CDR3 length equals 16 residues. The germline V gene encodes CDR1 SGHTA and CDR2 FQGNSA. V lost 1 base and J lost 0; bases outside the gene matches: 6.

The CDR3 loop reads CASSQGREVYEQYF. The CDR3 region has the DNA TGCGCCAGCAGTCAGGGCAGGGAAGTCTACGAGCAGTACTTC. The J gene is TRBJ2-7, the V gene TRBV5-1, with D possibly TRBD1 on 5 matching bases. Germline V gene lookup returns CDR1 SGHRS and CDR2 YFSETQ. V shed 5 bases and J shed 3 bases, with 15 bases lying between them. The CDR3 is 14 amino acids.

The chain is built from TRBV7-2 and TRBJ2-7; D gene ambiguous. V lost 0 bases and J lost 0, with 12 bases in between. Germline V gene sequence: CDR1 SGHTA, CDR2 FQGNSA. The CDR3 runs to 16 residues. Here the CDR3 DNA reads TGTGCCAGCAGCTTAGCGGGCCGCGGTAACTCCTACGAGCAGTACTTC. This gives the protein CASSLAGRGNSYEQYF.

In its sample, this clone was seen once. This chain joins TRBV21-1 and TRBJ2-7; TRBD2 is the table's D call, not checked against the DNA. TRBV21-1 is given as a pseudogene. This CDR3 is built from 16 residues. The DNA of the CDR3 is TGTGCCAGCAAACCGGGACTAGCGGAGTTAACCTACGAGCAGTACTTC. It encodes CASKPGLAELTYEQYF.

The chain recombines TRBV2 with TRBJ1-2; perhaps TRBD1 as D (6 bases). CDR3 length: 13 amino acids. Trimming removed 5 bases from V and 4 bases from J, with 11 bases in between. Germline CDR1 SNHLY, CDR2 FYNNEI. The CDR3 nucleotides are TGTGCCAGCAGTACACAGGGTGCCTATGGCTACACCTTC. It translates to CASSTQGAYGYTF.

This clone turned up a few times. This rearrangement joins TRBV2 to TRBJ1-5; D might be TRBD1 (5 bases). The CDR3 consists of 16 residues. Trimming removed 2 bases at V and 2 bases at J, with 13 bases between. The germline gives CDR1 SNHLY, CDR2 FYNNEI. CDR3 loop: CASSEQGRARNQPQHF. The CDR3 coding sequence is TGTGCCAGCAGTGAACAGGGAAGGGCTCGCAATCAGCCCCAGCATTTT.

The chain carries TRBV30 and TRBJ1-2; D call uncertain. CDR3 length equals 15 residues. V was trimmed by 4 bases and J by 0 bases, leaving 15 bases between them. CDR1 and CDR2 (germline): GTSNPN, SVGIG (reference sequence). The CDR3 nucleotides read TGTGCCTGGACCCAGACACGGTCGACTAACTATGGCTACACCTTC. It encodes CAWTQTRSTNYGYTF.

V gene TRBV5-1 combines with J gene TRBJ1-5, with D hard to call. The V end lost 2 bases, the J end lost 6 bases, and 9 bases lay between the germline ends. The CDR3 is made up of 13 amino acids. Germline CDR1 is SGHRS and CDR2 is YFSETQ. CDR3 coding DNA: TGCGCCAGCAGCTTATATTTCGGTCAGCCCCAGCATTTT. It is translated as CASSLYFGQPQHF.

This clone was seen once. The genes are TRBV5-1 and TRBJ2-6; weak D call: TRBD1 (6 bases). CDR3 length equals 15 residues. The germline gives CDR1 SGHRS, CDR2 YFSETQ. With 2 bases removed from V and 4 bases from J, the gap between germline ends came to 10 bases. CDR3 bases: TGCGCCAGCAGCTTAAACAGGGCGGGGGCCAACGTCCTGACTTTC. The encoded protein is CASSLNRAGANVLTF.

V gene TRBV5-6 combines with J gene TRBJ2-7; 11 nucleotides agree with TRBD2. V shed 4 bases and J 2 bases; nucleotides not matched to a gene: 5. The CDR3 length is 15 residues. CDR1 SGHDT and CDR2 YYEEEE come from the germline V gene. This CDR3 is CASSLTGLAAYEQYF. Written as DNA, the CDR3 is TGTGCCAGCAGCCTGACGGGACTAGCGGCCTACGAGCAGTACTTC.

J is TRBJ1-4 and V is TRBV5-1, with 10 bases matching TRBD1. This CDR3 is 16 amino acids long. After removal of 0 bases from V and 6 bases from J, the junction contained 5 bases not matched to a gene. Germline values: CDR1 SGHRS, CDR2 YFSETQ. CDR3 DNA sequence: TGCGCCAGCAGCTTGGGGGGACAGGGGCCCGATGAAAAACTGTTTTTT. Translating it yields CASSLGGQGPDEKLFF. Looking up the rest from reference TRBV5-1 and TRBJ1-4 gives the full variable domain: KAGVTQTPRYLIKTRGQQVTLSCSPISGHRSVSWYQQTPGQGLQFLFEYFSETQRNKGNFPGRFSGRQFSNSRSEMNVSTLELGDSALYLCASSLGGQGPDEKLFFGSGTQLSVL.

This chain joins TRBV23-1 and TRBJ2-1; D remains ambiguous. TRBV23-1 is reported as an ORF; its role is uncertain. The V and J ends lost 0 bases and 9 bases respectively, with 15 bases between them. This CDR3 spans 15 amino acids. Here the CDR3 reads CASSQSSARLLEQFF. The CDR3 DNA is TGCGCCAGCAGTCAATCGTCGGCCCGGCTGCTTGAGCAGTTCTTC.

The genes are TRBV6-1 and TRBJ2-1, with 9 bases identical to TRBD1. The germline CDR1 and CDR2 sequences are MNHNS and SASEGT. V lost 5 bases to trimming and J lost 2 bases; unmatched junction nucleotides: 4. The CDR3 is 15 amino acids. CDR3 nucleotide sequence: TGTGCCAGCAGTAAACGGACAGGGGCCTACAATGAGCAGTTCTTC. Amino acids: CASSKRTGAYNEQFF.

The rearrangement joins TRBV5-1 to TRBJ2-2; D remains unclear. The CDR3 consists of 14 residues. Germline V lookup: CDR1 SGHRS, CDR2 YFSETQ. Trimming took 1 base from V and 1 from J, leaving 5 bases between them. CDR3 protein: CASSLLQNTGELFF. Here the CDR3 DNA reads TGCGCCAGCAGCTTGCTCCAGAACACCGGGGAGCTGTTTTTT.

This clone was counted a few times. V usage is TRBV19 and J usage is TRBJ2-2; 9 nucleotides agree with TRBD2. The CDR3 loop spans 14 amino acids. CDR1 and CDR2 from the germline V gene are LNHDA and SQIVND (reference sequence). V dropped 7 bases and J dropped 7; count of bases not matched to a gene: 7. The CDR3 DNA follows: TGTGCCAGTACACGGCGGGAGGGTCGCGGGGAGCTGTTTTTT. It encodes CASTRREGRGELFF.

The CDR3 protein is CASRGGTVGNTIYF. The CDR3, as DNA: TGTGCCAGCAGGGGGGGGACGGTTGGAAACACCATATATTTT. V is TRBV28 and J is TRBJ1-3; weak D call: TRBD1 (5 bases). V was pared by 6 bases and J by 3 bases, with 12 bases between. The CDR3 spans 14 residues. In germline, CDR1 is MDHEN, CDR2 SYDVKM.

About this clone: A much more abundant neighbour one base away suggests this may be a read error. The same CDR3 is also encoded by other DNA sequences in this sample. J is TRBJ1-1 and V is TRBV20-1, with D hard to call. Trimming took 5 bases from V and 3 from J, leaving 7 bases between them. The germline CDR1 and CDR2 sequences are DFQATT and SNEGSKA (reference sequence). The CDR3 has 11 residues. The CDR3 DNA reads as TGCAGTGCTGATAGGGACACTGAAGCTTTCTTT. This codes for CSADRDTEAFF.

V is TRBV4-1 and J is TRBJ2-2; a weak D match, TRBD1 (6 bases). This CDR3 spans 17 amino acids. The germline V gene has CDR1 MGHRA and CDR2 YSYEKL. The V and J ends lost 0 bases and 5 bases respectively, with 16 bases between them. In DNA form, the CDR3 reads TGCGCCAGCAGCCAAGATAAGGGAGACAGGCCGACCGGGGAGCTGTTTTTT. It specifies CASSQDKGDRPTGELFF.

Here the CDR3 reads CASNRGGENSYEQYF. The DNA for the CDR3 is TGTGCCAGCAATCGGGGGGGAGAAAACTCCTACGAGCAGTACTTC. The chain recombines TRBV28 with TRBJ2-7, with 8 bases aligning to TRBD2. J gave up 0 bases and V 7 bases, and 8 bases lay outside the gene matches. Germline assignment: CDR1 MDHEN and CDR2 SYDVKM. The CDR3 consists of 15 residues.

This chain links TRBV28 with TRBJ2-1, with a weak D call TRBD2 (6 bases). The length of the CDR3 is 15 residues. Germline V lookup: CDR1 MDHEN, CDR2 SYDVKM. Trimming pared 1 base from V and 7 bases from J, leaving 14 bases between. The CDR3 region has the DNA TGTGCCAGCAGTTTATATCGGGAGAGTCAGAATGAGCAGTTCTTC. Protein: CASSLYRESQNEQFF.